This T cell receptor (beta chain) was profiled in a study of molecular identifiers for immune sequencing clone quantification. Trimming left V 3 bases short and J 6 bases short, with 14 bases between. The CDR3 sequence is 13 residues long. Per the germline V gene, CDR1 is SQVTM and CDR2 is ANQGSEA. TCRdb re-called the PCR reads through MiXCR, storing one row per CDR3 protein. The sample shows around 470,000 distinct CDR3 sequences, roughly 25% of them seen only once. This receptor was identified in a human donor in good health. Some libraries in this study had Jurkat cell RNA spiked in. V usage is TRBV29-1 and J usage is TRBJ1-1, with D uncertain. Sample: naive CD8+ T cells from blood, with Jurkat cell RNA spiked in. Stated subset: FACS-sorted CD8+CD4-CCR7+CD45RA+ naive T cells. The CDR3 coding sequence is TGCAGCGTTGATAAACCACTGACCCCTGAAGCTTTCTTT. It specifies CSVDKPLTPEAFF.